Reported below is one T cell receptor beta chain. No antigen is known for it. The sample is drawn from a study of shared clonotypes between healthy human individuals. Study results and limitations: Between a handful of donors, naive CD4 clonotypes were shared at a level of about 5%.

Generated by immunoSEQ multiplex PCR, the TCRdb table keeps only in-frame clones and is missing some. The table has a few hundred thousand clones, under 80% seen once. The study drew its donors from healthy HIV-negative adults without recent acute infections or vaccinations. CDR3 length: 18 residues. Per germline, CDR1 SGHVS and CDR2 FNYEAQ. V lost 6 bases, J lost 4 bases, and 18 bases stayed unmatched. The origin of this receptor is a man aged 25 to 45 in good health. Specimen: memory CD4+ T cells sorted from blood. Documented subset: CD45RA-negative fraction. The chain employs TRBV7-6 and TRBJ1-1, with TRBD1 identical over 9 bases. CDR3 sequence (DNA): TGTGCCAGCAGTCCGTCAACAGGGGGCATTCGAGAAAGCACTGAAGCTTTCTTT. Translated, it gives CASSPSTGGIRESTEAFF.